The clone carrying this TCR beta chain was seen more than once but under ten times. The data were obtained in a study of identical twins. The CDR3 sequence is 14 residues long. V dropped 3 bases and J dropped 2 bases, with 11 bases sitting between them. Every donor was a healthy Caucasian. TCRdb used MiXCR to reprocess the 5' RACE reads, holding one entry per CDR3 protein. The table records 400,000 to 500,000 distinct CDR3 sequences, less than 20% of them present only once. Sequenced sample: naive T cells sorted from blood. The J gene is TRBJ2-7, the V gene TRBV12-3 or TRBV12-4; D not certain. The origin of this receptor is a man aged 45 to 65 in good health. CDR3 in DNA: TGTGCCAGCAGTTTGAGGATAGGGCCCTACGAGCAGTACTTC. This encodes CASSLRIGPYEQYF.